These 2 T cell receptor beta chains originate from one sample sequenced in a study of CD8+ T cells in alopecia areata. The authors extracted RNA and reverse transcribed it into cDNA as the sequencing template. Generated by immunoSEQ multiplex PCR, the TCRdb table keeps only in-frame clones and is missing some. The repertoire has some 210,000 clones, roughly 57% of them found once; the top ten carry roughly 0.47%. The sequenced sample was CD4+ T cells sorted from blood, obtained at week 0. These receptors were collected from a human donor with alopecia areata.

The rearrangement links TRBV6-5 to TRBJ1-4; D ambiguous. V was shortened by 2 bases and J by 7 bases, with 11 bases between the two germline ends. The CDR3 is 14 residues long. CDR1 is MNHEY and CDR2 is SVGAGI in the germline V gene. The CDR3 DNA reads as TGTGCCAGCAGTTACGACGGATATAGTGAAAAACTGTTTTTT. This translates into CASSYDGYSEKLFF.

The V call is TRBV5-6, the J call TRBJ2-3, with D unresolved. Germline assignment: CDR1 SGHDT and CDR2 YYEEEE. The CDR3 has 12 amino acids. Trimming shortened V by 2 bases and J by 5 bases, and 6 bases separated the two germline ends. For the CDR3, the DNA is TGTGCCAGCAGCTTATACAGAGATACGCAGTATTTT. Protein sequence: CASSLYRDTQYF.